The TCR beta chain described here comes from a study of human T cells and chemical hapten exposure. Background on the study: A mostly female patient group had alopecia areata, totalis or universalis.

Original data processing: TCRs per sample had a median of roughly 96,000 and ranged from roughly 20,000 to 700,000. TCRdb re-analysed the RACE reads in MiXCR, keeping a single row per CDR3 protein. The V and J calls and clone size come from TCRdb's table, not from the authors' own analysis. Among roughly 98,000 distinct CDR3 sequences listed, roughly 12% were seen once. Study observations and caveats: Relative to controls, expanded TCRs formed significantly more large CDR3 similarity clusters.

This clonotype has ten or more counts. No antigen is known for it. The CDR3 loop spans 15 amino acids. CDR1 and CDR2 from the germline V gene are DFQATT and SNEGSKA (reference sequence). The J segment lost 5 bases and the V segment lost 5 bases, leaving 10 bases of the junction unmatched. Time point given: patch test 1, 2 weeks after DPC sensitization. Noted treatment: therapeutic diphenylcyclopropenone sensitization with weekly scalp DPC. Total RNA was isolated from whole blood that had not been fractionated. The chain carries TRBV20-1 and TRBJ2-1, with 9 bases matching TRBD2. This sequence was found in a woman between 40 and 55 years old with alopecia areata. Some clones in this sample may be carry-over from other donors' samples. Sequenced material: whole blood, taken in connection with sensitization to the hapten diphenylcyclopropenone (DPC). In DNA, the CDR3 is TGCAGTGCTCGAGGGACTAGCCTAGAAAACAATGAGCAGTTCTTC. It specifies CSARGTSLENNEQFF.